This TCR beta chain was profiled in a study of blood T cell repertoires in COVID-19. Overall study context: COVID-19 samples from acute and convalescent phases originated in the United States, Italy and Spain.

With 9 bases removed from V and 3 bases from J, the gap between germline ends came to 12 bases. This CDR3 contains 13 residues. CDR1 and CDR2 from the germline V gene are MNHEY and SVGAGI. Profiling relied on immunoSEQ multiplex PCR, and the TCRdb table lists in-frame clones only, not all of them. Found here are 540,000 or so clones, about 88% of them singletons; the top ten hold roughly 7.4%. The TCR comes from a woman between 50 and 59 years old with COVID-19, enrolled during active disease. Sequencing was carried out using peripheral blood. The chain recombines TRBV6-5 with TRBJ1-5; D gene unclear. This CDR3 reads CASSRGPNQPQHF. CDR3 nucleotides: TGTGCCAGTTCGCGGGGTCCCAATCAGCCCCAGCATTTT.